The rows below give T cell receptor beta chains drawn from one sample of a study of T cells in Graves' hyperthyroidism and ophthalmopathy. One entry per CDR3 protein results from TCRdb running MiXCR on the multiplex PCR reads. Of a few hundred thousand distinct CDR3 sequences listed, roughly 15% are singletons. The sequenced material came from blood. Receptors originate from a woman between 18 and 30 years old with Graves' hyperthyroidism. Both conserved end residues are part of each CDR3. The D gene is left open where the match is weak. Not all rows give a size; the values are once, few, many and, for expanded clones, a class.

cdr3_length d_call j_call v_call clone_size cdr3_nt cdr3_aa
13 . TRBJ2-7 TRBV5-1 many TGCGCCAGCAGCTTGGGACAGTTATACGAGCAGTACTTC CASSLGQLYEQYF
13 . TRBJ1-2 TRBV18 many TGTGCCAGCTCACCCCGGATGGATTATGGCTACACCTTC CASSPRMDYGYTF
14 . TRBJ2-3 TRBV2 many TGTGCCAGCAGTGACTCAGCGGGCACAGATACGCAGTATTTT CASSDSAGTDTQYF
14 TRBD2 TRBJ2-1 TRBV30 . TGTGCCTGGACCAAAAGGACTAGCGGCAATGAGCAGTTCTTC CAWTKRTSGNEQFF
13 . TRBJ1-1 TRBV30 many TGTGCCTGGGGACAAACAGGGAACACTGAAGCTTTCTTT CAWGQTGNTEAFF
14 TRBD2 TRBJ2-7 TRBV12-3/TRBV12-4 many TGTGCCAGCAGTCCTAGCGGGACGTTCTACGAGCAGTACTTC CASSPSGTFYEQYF
12 . TRBJ1-5 TRBV20-1 few TGCAGTGCTAGATTGGGGCTGGAGCCCCAGCATTTT CSARLGLEPQHF
17 . TRBJ2-3 TRBV6-1 many TGTGCCAGCAGTGAACCATACAGGGGGGGGGGCACAGATACGCAGTATTTT CASSEPYRGGGTDTQYF
15 TRBD1 TRBJ2-7 TRBV18 many TGTGCCAGCTCACCACCGTCGGGACAGGGCTACGAGCAGTACTTC CASSPPSGQGYEQYF
15 . TRBJ1-4 TRBV11-2 many TGTGCCAGCAGCTCGGGAACCGGGGTTGGGGAAAAACTGTTTTTT CASSSGTGVGEKLFF
13 . TRBJ1-6 TRBV3-1 many TGTGCCAGCAGCCCCGATAGACTGTCACCCCTCCACTTT CASSPDRLSPLHF
14 . TRBJ2-1 TRBV20-1 . TGCAGTGCTAGAAGGCGAGAATTTTACAATGAGCAGTTCTTC CSARRREFYNEQFF
15 . TRBJ1-5 TRBV2 many TGTGCCAGCAGGAGGGATACCGGGACCAATCAGCCCCAGCATTTT CASRRDTGTNQPQHF
15 . TRBJ1-1 TRBV4-3 few TGCGCCAGCAGCCAAGAATTACACAGGAACACTGAAGCTTTCTTT CASSQELHRNTEAFF
15 . TRBJ2-2 TRBV9 few TGTGCCAGCAGCGTAGGACTACAGAACACCGGGGAGCTGTTTTTT CASSVGLQNTGELFF
12 . TRBJ1-1 TRBV11-2 many TGTGCCAGCAGCTTTCGGGGAGACAAAGCTTTCTTT CASSFRGDKAFF
16 TRBD1 TRBJ1-1 TRBV18 few TGTGCCAGCTCACCAAGGGTGGGACAGGAGAACACTGAAGCTTTCTTT CASSPRVGQENTEAFF
14 . TRBJ2-4 TRBV27 few TGTGCCAGCAGCCCTCAGGTTACTAAAAACATTCAGTACTTC CASSPQVTKNIQYF
15 TRBD2 TRBJ2-2 TRBV10-3 few TGTGCCATCAGTGAGGCTAGCGGCCCTACCGGGGAGCTGTTTTTT CAISEASGPTGELFF
15 TRBD2 TRBJ2-3 TRBV10-3 many TGTGCCATCAGGCTAGGGACTAGCGGAGCAGATACGCAGTATTTT CAIRLGTSGADTQYF
19 TRBD2 TRBJ2-3 TRBV13 . TGTGCCAGCAGCCCCCGAGGAGCGGGAGGGGCCCCTAGCACAGATACGCAGTATTTT CASSPRGAGGAPSTDTQYF
11 . TRBJ2-7 TRBV4-1 . TGCGCCAGCAGCCAAGGGGTCGAGCAGTACTTC CASSQGVEQYF
14 . TRBJ1-1 TRBV5-6 . TGTGCCAGCACCTTCAGAGGGGGTCACACTGAAGCTTTCTTT CASTFRGGHTEAFF
14 . TRBJ1-1 TRBV12-3/TRBV12-4 many TGTGCCAGCAGCTCCCAGGGTAGGGGCACTGAAGCTTTCTTT CASSSQGRGTEAFF
16 . TRBJ1-2 TRBV4-2 . TGTGCCAGCAGCCAAGATCATGACAGGAGATTGTATGGCTACACCTTC CASSQDHDRRLYGYTF
12 . TRBJ2-5 TRBV20-1 many TGCAGTGCTACAGCGGACCAAGAGACCCAGTACTTC CSATADQETQYF
16 TRBD1 TRBJ1-1 TRBV20-1 many TGCAGTGCTAGAGGGTCGACAGGGTGGGTGAACACTGAAGCTTTCTTT CSARGSTGWVNTEAFF
17 TRBD2 TRBJ2-7 TRBV10-2 few TGCGCCAGCAGTGCGACTAGCGGGAGGGCCGCCACCTACGAGCAGTACTTC CASSATSGRAATYEQYF
16 TRBD2 TRBJ2-1 TRBV6-1 many TGTGCCAGCAGTCGGACTAGCGGGAGGATGGGGAATGAGCAGTTCTTC CASSRTSGRMGNEQFF
15 TRBD1 TRBJ2-4 TRBV7-2 many TGTGCCAGCAGCTTATTGGGACAGGGGGGAAACATTCAGTACTTC CASSLLGQGGNIQYF
13 TRBD2 TRBJ2-3 TRBV30 many TGTGCCTGGAGCGGCGGGAGTGCAGATACGCAGTATTTT CAWSGGSADTQYF
16 . TRBJ2-3 TRBV15 . TGTGCCACCAGCAGAGGTCCACTAAAAGGGGCGGGCTTCGAGTATTTT CATSRGPLKGAGFEYF
16 . TRBJ1-6 TRBV12-3/TRBV12-4 many TGTGCCAGCAGTCGGGGGCTCGGAAAAAATAATTCACCCCTCCACTTT CASSRGLGKNNSPLHF
15 TRBD1 TRBJ2-7 TRBV9 . TGTGCCAGCAGCGCGACGGGACAGTCCTCCTACGAGCAGTACTTC CASSATGQSSYEQYF
15 . TRBJ2-1 TRBV5-4 . TGTGCCAGCAGCTCCAGGGGAGCCCCTCTTTTAGAGCAGTTCTTC CASSSRGAPLLEQFF
13 TRBD2 TRBJ2-1 TRBV7-2 many TGTGCCAGCAGCTTAGAGGGGCGGGGGGAGCAGTTCTTC CASSLEGRGEQFF
15 TRBD2 TRBJ2-1 TRBV6-1 many TGTGCCAGCAGGACACCGGGACTAGCTAACAATGAGCAGTTCTTC CASRTPGLANNEQFF
16 TRBD1 TRBJ2-1 TRBV12-3/TRBV12-4 many TGTGCCAGCAGTTTACTCTCTCTACAGGGGTACAATGAGCAGTTCTTC CASSLLSLQGYNEQFF
13 . TRBJ1-1 TRBV6-2/TRBV6-3 many TGTGCCAGCAGTTACATAGGGAACACTGAAGCTTTCTTT CASSYIGNTEAFF
15 . TRBJ2-5 TRBV14 few TGTGCCAGCAGCCAAGATCCAGGGCCAGGGGAGACCCAGTACTTC CASSQDPGPGETQYF
13 . TRBJ2-1 TRBV2 . TGTGCCAGCAGTGTTCAATCCTACAATGAGCAGTTCTTC CASSVQSYNEQFF
12 . TRBJ2-2 TRBV20-1 . TGCAGTGCTAGACGCAGCTACGGGGAGCTGTTTTTT CSARRSYGELFF
14 . TRBJ1-1 TRBV2 many TGTGCCAGCAGTGAAGGTAGTGTCCGCACTGAAGCTTTCTTT CASSEGSVRTEAFF
15 TRBD1 TRBJ1-3 TRBV28 . TGTGCCAGCAGTCCGACAGGGCTTCGTGGAAACACCATATATTTT CASSPTGLRGNTIYF
15 TRBD2 TRBJ2-2 TRBV20-1 . TGCAGTGCTGTAGGGGTACTAGCGGGAGCCGGGGAGCTGTTTTTT CSAVGVLAGAGELFF
13 . TRBJ2-1 TRBV6-2/TRBV6-3 many TGTGCCAGCAGCGATAACAGCGGGCTAGGGCAGTTCTTC CASSDNSGLGQFF
15 . TRBJ1-1 TRBV20-1 . TGCAGTGCTAGAGATCAGCCCCCAAGCGCCACTGAAGCTTTCTTT CSARDQPPSATEAFF
17 TRBD2 TRBJ2-3 TRBV12-3/TRBV12-4 many TGTGCCAGCAGTTTCCCCGGACTAGCGGGAAGCACAGATACGCAGTATTTT CASSFPGLAGSTDTQYF
16 TRBD2 TRBJ2-2 TRBV9 few TGTGCCAGCAGCGCGTTGAGCGGGAGGCACACCGGGGAGCTGTTTTTT CASSALSGRHTGELFF
16 TRBD1 TRBJ1-1 TRBV28 many TGTGCCAGCAGTTTAGCTGGCAGGGGGCTTTACACTGAAGCTTTCTTT CASSLAGRGLYTEAFF